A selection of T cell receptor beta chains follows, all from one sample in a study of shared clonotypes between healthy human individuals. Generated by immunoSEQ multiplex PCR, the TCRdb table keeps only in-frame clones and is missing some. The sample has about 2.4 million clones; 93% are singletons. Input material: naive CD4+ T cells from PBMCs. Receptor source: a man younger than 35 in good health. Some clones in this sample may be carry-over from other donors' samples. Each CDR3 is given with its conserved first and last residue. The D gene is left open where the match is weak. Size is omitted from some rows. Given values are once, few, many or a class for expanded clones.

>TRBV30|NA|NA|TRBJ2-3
TGTGCCTGGAGTGTACAAGGGGCTAGCACAGATACGCAGTATTTT
CAWSVQGASTDTQYF
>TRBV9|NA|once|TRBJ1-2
TGTGCCAGCAGCCCCTTTCCCCCAGGGGCGAGGGGCTACACCTTC
CASSPFPPGARGYTF
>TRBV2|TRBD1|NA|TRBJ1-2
TGTGCCAGCAGTTACGGACAGGGAGACGGCTACACCTTC
CASSYGQGDGYTF
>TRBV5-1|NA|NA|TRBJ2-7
TGCGCCAGCAGCCGCGCTCGATACGAGCAGTACTTC
CASSRARYEQYF
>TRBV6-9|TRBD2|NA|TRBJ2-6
TGTGCCAACCGGGGGGAGGGGAGCTCTGGGGCCAACGTCCTGACTTTC
CANRGEGSSGANVLTF
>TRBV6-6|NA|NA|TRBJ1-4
TGTGCCACCCACCCCCAGGGCGCAACTAATGAAAAACTGTTTTTT
CATHPQGATNEKLFF
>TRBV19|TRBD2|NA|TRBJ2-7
TGTGCCAGTAGTATCTATGCGGGAGGGCCGGAGAGGGAGCAGTACTTC
CASSIYAGGPEREQYF
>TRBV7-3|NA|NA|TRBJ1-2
TGTGCCAGCAGCCCCGGCGAGGCAGGAGGCTACACCTTC
CASSPGEAGGYTF
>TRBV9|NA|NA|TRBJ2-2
TGTGCCAGCAGCGTAGAAATAGGGGCGAACACCGGGGAGCTGTTTTTT
CASSVEIGANTGELFF
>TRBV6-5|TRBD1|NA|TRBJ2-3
TGTGCCAGCAGTACAGGGGGCGTAGCGTCAGATACGCAGTATTTT
CASSTGGVASDTQYF
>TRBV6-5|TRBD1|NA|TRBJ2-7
TGTGCCAGTCGGGACAGGGGGCTGAACGAGCAGTACTTC
CASRDRGLNEQYF
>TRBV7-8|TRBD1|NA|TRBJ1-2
TGTGCCAGCAGCGGGACAGTGAACTATGGCTACACCTTC
CASSGTVNYGYTF
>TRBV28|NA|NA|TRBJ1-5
TGTGCCAGCAGTTCACACGTAAACTTCCAGCATTTT
CASSSHVNFQHF
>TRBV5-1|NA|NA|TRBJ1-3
TGCGCCAGCAGCCCCAACTCCGACAGGATATATTTT
CASSPNSDRIYF
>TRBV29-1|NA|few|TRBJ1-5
TGCAGCACCTTGGGTGGACCTAATCAGCCCCAGCATTTT
CSTLGGPNQPQHF
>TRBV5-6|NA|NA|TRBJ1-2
TGTGCCAGCAACATACGGGGGGGAGATGGCTACACCTTC
CASNIRGGDGYTF
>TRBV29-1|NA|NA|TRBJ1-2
TGCAGCGTTGAAGATCGGGAGCAGGGGCAAGTGGGTGGCTACACCTTC
CSVEDREQGQVGGYTF
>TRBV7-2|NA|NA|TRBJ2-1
TGTGCCAGCAGTCTCCTCCGGGGAGGCGAGCAGTTCTTC
CASSLLRGGEQFF
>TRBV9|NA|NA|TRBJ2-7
TGTGCCAGCAGCGTAGGTCATAGGACTGCTGACGAGCAGTACTTC
CASSVGHRTADEQYF
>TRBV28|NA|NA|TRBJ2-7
TGTGCCAGCACCCCAGGGACATCCCCCTACGAGCAGTACTTC
CASTPGTSPYEQYF
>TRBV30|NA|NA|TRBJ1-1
TGTGCCTGGAATAGGGACTCCGGTACTGAAGCTTTCTTT
CAWNRDSGTEAFF
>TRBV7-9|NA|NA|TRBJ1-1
TGTGCCAGCAGCTTAGTGACAGGTGAAGCTTTCTTT
CASSLVTGEAFF
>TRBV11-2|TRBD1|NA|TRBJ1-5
TGTGCCAGCAGCGCGACAGGGTACCGAGGGCCCCAGCATTTT
CASSATGYRGPQHF
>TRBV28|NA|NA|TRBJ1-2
TGTGCCAGCAGTCACAGGGTTCCCCCCTATGGCTACACCTTC
CASSHRVPPYGYTF
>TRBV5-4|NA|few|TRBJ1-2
TGTGCCAGCAGCTCGAGGACAGTCCGTAACTATGGCTACACCTTC
CASSSRTVRNYGYTF
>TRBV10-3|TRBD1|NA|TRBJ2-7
TGTGCCATCAGTGAGTCGGGCAGGGGGTTCGAGCAGTACTTC
CAISESGRGFEQYF
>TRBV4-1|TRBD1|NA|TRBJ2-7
TGCGCCAGCAGAACCCAGGACAGGACCTCCTACGAGCAGTACTTC
CASRTQDRTSYEQYF
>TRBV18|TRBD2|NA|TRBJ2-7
TGTGCCAGCTCCCAAGGACTAGCGGTTTTCTACGAGCAGTACTTC
CASSQGLAVFYEQYF
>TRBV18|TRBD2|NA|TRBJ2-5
TGTGCCAGCTCACCAAGCCTAGCGGGGGGAAGGAGGCAAGAGACCCAGTACTTC
CASSPSLAGGRRQETQYF
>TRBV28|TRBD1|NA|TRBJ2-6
TGTGCCAGCAGTTTATGGGGGAGTGATGGGGACAGGGGCTCTGGGGCCAACGTCCTGACTTTC
CASSLWGSDGDRGSGANVLTF
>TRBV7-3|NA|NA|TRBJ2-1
TGTGCCAGCAGCCCTTCGAGAGGGGGGAGCTCCTACAATGAGCAGTTCTTC
CASSPSRGGSSYNEQFF
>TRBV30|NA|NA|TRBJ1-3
TGTGCCTGGAGGGTTGAGGGTTCTCTCTCTGGAAACACCATATATTTT
CAWRVEGSLSGNTIYF
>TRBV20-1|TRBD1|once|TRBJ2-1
TGCGGACCCCAGGGGGTAAATGAGCAGTTCTTC
CGPQGVNEQFF
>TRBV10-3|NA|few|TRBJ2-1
TGTGCCATCAGTGAGGACAGCTACAATGAGCAGTTCTTC
CAISEDSYNEQFF
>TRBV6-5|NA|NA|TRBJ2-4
TGTGCCAGCAGTTTGGGCCGGGCCCAAAACATTCAGTACTTC
CASSLGRAQNIQYF
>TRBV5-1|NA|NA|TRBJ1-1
TGCGCCAGCAGCCGGGAGGACACTGAAGCTTTCTTT
CASSREDTEAFF